The next 27 T cell receptor beta chains were all read from a single sample in a study of T cell clones after liver transplantation (dated by TCRdb to about 2019). Receptor libraries were prepared by the immunoSEQ multiplex PCR assay. The source is immuneACCESS, and TCRdb retained only in-frame sequences with V and J called. Part of the clones is not carried over; for the studies checked, unresolved V genes explain less than half of this, and the remainder is unexplained. In this sample the table shows 75,000 to 85,000 clones, over 65% of which occur a single time. The ten largest clones add up to 2.5% to 3.5% of the sample. The starting material was CD4+ T cells from blood, obtained at the 22-month timepoint. Source of these receptors: a human patient who received a liver transplant. Where a transplant has occurred, the graft donor may have supplied some of the T cells.

V gene TRBV28 combines with J gene TRBJ2-1, with 11 bases fitting TRBD2. This CDR3 comprises 16 residues. The V gene end was trimmed by 4 bases and the J gene end by 10 bases; junction bases not matched to a gene: 12. CDR1 is MDHEN, CDR2 SYDVKM, per germline. CDR3 DNA sequence: TGTGCCAGCAGTTCACATTTAGCGGGAGGGCCACAGGAGCAGTTCTTC. It codes for CASSSHLAGGPQEQFF.

V usage is TRBV7-2 and J usage is TRBJ1-3; D unresolved. The germline gives CDR1 SGHTA, CDR2 FQGNSA. The CDR3 loop spans 15 amino acids. V lost 3 bases and J 4 bases, leaving 13 bases between the germline ends. The CDR3 nucleotides read TGTGCCAGCAGCTTGACACTGGTTGAAGGAAACACCATATATTTT. Its protein is CASSLTLVEGNTIYF.

The CDR3 loop is CASIGTSGRPFF. The CDR3 nucleotides read TGTGCCAGCATCGGGACTAGCGGGAGACCGTTCTTC. This chain connects TRBV28 to TRBJ2-1, with 14 bases lining up with TRBD2. This CDR3 region has 12 residues. The V gene's germline CDR1 is MDHEN and CDR2 SYDVKM. V shed 7 bases and J 15 bases; nucleotides not matched to a gene: 5.

The J gene is TRBJ2-5, the V gene TRBV7-3; TRBD2 aligns across 7 bases. Germline trimming cut 3 bases from V and 1 base from J; bases unmatched to any gene: 5. CDR3 length: 15 residues. Germline lookup yields CDR1 SGHTA and CDR2 FQGTGA. The CDR3 is CASSLRPSGQETQYF. The CDR3 nucleotides read TGTGCCAGCAGCTTGAGGCCTAGCGGCCAAGAGACCCAGTACTTC.

J is TRBJ2-3 and V is TRBV6-6, with 8 bases identical to TRBD1. J lost 4 bases, V lost 4 bases, and 4 bases had no gene match. CDR1 is MNHNY, CDR2 SVGAGI, per germline (reference sequence). CDR3 length equals 14 residues. CDR3 in amino acids: CASSSDRGPDTQYF. Here the CDR3 DNA reads TGTGCCAGCAGTTCTGACAGGGGCCCAGATACGCAGTATTTT.

The V call is TRBV5-6, the J call TRBJ2-7; either TRBD1 or TRBD2 may supply D (5 bases each). Germline V gene data show CDR1 as SGHDT and CDR2 as YYEEEE. The CDR3 has 19 residues. Trimming shortened V by 0 bases and J by 7 bases, and 29 bases separated the two germline ends. The CDR3 sequence: CASSLGLVGAGGSWVEQYF. The CDR3 DNA reads as TGTGCCAGCAGCTTGGGATTGGTAGGGGCGGGTGGTTCATGGGTTGAGCAGTACTTC.

The rearrangement uses TRBV5-4 and TRBJ2-1; TRBD2 agrees at 10 bases. V gave up 0 bases and J gave up 2 bases; unmatched junction bases: 5. Germline loops: CDR1 SGHNT, CDR2 YYREEE (reference sequence). The CDR3 runs 17 residues. In DNA form, the CDR3 reads TGTGCCAGCAGCTTGGGTAGCGGGAGGTTTGCCTACAATGAGCAGTTCTTC. Translated, it gives CASSLGSGRFAYNEQFF.

The chain is built from TRBV5-4 and TRBJ1-6; no firm D call. Germline CDR1 reads SGHNT; CDR2 reads YYREEE (reference sequence). The CDR3 is 14 residues long. Trimming removed 1 base from V and 5 bases from J, with 7 bases in between. This CDR3 is CASSLYQDNSPLHF. Written as DNA, the CDR3 is TGTGCCAGCAGCTTGTATCAGGATAATTCACCCCTCCACTTT.

This chain uses TRBV4-1 with TRBJ2-5; 7 bases agree with TRBD1. V gave up 0 bases and J gave up 3 bases; unmatched junction bases: 10. Germline V gives CDR1 MGHRA, CDR2 YSYEKL. The CDR3 is made up of 17 amino acids. CDR3 DNA: TGCGCCAGCAGCCAAGATACGTTGACAGGGCGGAAAGAGACCCAGTACTTC. Protein sequence: CASSQDTLTGRKETQYF.

The chain recombines TRBV19 with TRBJ1-3, with D unresolved. V lost 1 base and J lost 8, with 15 bases in between. There are 15 residues in the CDR3. Germline CDR1 and CDR2: LNHDA and SQIVND (reference sequence). CDR3 loop: CASSIGPTGRHTIYF. The CDR3 coding sequence is TGTGCCAGTAGTATAGGACCCACGGGGAGACACACCATATATTTT.

V and J are TRBV7-6 and TRBJ2-1, with TRBD2 matching 9 bases. Germline V gene lookup returns CDR1 SGHVS and CDR2 FNYEAQ. V was clipped by 4 bases and J by 14 bases; unmatched bases: 6. The CDR3 has 12 amino acids. For the CDR3, the DNA is TGTGCCAGCAGCTCGCAGCGGGGGGCGGAGTTCTTC. Translating gives CASSSQRGAEFF.

The chain employs TRBV7-9 and TRBJ1-5; D call uncertain. Germline CDR1 reads SEHNR; CDR2 reads FQNEAQ (reference sequence). This CDR3 is built from 13 residues. Trimming took 1 base from V and 7 from J, leaving 8 bases between them. The CDR3 coding sequence is TGTGCCAGCAGCTTAGACGGGGAGCAGCCCCAGCATTTT. Translation: CASSLDGEQPQHF.

The chain uses TRBV23-1 and TRBJ2-1; 8 nucleotides line up with TRBD1. TRBV23-1 is marked as an open reading frame, function uncertain. There are 17 residues in the CDR3. Trimming took 4 bases from V and 5 from J; bases not matched to a gene: 13. The CDR3 DNA reads TGCGCCAGCAGTCGGAACCCCCCCAGGGGGCCGAACAATGAGCAGTTCTTC. As protein: CASSRNPPRGPNNEQFF.

By share of the sample, this clone is medium-sized (0.01 to 0.1%). The V and J genes are TRBV2 and TRBJ2-3; D gene uncertain. V shed 5 bases and J shed 6 bases, with 15 bases lying between them. The CDR3 is made up of 14 amino acids. The germline CDR1 and CDR2 sequences are SNHLY and FYNNEI. DNA of the CDR3: TGTGCCAGCAGTATCACCTGGATTGCGGATACGCAGTATTTT. It yields the protein CASSITWIADTQYF.

V and J are TRBV6-5 and TRBJ1-5, with D tentatively TRBD1 (5 bases). This CDR3 is built from 14 residues. The germline V and J ends were trimmed by 4 bases and 1 base, with 8 bases remaining between them. Germline V lookup: CDR1 MNHEY, CDR2 SVGAGI. CDR3 residues: CASSLRGSNQPQHF. The CDR3 DNA sequence: TGTGCCAGCAGTTTGAGGGGAAGCAATCAGCCCCAGCATTTT.

This rearrangement joins TRBV9 to TRBJ1-3, with D possibly TRBD1 on 6 matching bases. The CDR3 runs 16 residues. The germline V and J ends were trimmed by 2 bases and 0 bases, with 12 bases remaining between them. Germline CDR1 reads SGDLS; CDR2 reads YYNGEE. In DNA, the CDR3 is TGTGCCAGCAGCGTCGACAGGTACAGCTCTGGAAACACCATATATTTT. It specifies CASSVDRYSSGNTIYF.

The chain uses TRBV25-1 and TRBJ2-3, with D hard to call. The germline CDR1 and CDR2 sequences are MGHDK and SYGVNS. The germline V and J ends were trimmed by 5 bases and 2 bases, with 14 bases remaining between them. The CDR3 has 15 residues. DNA for the CDR3: TGTGCCAGCAGTACCCAACAATCTCTCACAGATACGCAGTATTTT. It encodes CASSTQQSLTDTQYF.

The CDR3 DNA reads TGTGCCAGCAGCTTAGCGCAACAGGGAAGTACTGAAGCTTTCTTT. Amino acids: CASSLAQQGSTEAFF. The chain employs TRBV7-8 and TRBJ1-1; a weak D match, TRBD1 (6 bases). V lost 0 bases and J 5 bases, leaving 13 bases between the germline ends. This CDR3 has 15 residues. Germline V gene sequence: CDR1 SGHVS, CDR2 FQNEAQ.

This clone has just one count. The chain uses TRBV5-1 and TRBJ1-1; D gene ambiguous. The CDR3 length is 15 residues. From germline, CDR1 is SGHRS and CDR2 YFSETQ. V gave up 4 bases and J gave up 0 bases, with 13 bases separating them. The CDR3 here is CASSTVPQMNTEAFF. The CDR3 DNA reads as TGCGCCAGCAGCACCGTACCCCAAATGAACACTGAAGCTTTCTTT.

The chain employs TRBV5-4 and TRBJ1-2, with TRBD1 as a possible D gene (6 bases). The V end lost 0 bases, the J end lost 8 bases, and 23 bases lay between the germline ends. Germline V gene sequence: CDR1 SGHNT, CDR2 YYREEE (reference sequence). The CDR3 totals 17 residues. CDR3 DNA: TGTGCCAGCAGCTTGGGTAATGGGGGGGCGACGTCTTACGGCTACACCTTC. Translated, it gives CASSLGNGGATSYGYTF.

The chain recombines TRBV15 with TRBJ2-5, with D uncertain. The germline CDR1 and CDR2 sequences are LNHNV and YYDKDF (reference sequence). Trimming shortened V by 0 bases and J by 4 bases, and 6 bases separated the two germline ends. The CDR3 contains 13 residues. The CDR3 sequence is CATSRDLGETQYF. DNA of the CDR3: TGTGCCACCAGCAGAGATTTAGGAGAGACCCAGTACTTC.

This chain connects TRBV2 to TRBJ2-1, with 8 bases that match TRBD1. The CDR3 sequence is 13 residues long. V dropped 4 bases and J dropped 9; count of bases not matched to a gene: 5. Germline V gene sequence: CDR1 SNHLY, CDR2 FYNNEI. The CDR3 sequence: CASSGTGKVEQFF. The CDR3 nucleotides are TGTGCCAGCAGTGGGACAGGGAAGGTTGAGCAGTTCTTC.

This chain joins TRBV5-1 and TRBJ2-1, with 10 bases lining up with TRBD2. V gave up 1 base and J gave up 6 bases; unmatched junction bases: 4. Germline V gene lookup returns CDR1 SGHRS and CDR2 YFSETQ. The CDR3 sequence is 15 residues long. CDR3 region: CASSLTAGGLNEQFF. The CDR3, as DNA: TGCGCCAGCAGCTTGACAGCGGGAGGGCTCAATGAGCAGTTCTTC.

This chain links TRBV6-5 with TRBJ2-2, with TRBD1 matching over 7 bases. V lost 5 bases to trimming and J lost 0 bases; unmatched junction nucleotides: 3. This CDR3 contains 15 residues. Looked up from germline, CDR1 is MNHEY and CDR2 is SVGAGI. In nucleotides, the CDR3 is TGTGCCAGCAGTCGGGACAGACCGAACACCGGGGAGCTGTTTTTT. This sequence encodes CASSRDRPNTGELFF.

The chain carries TRBV10-3 and TRBJ2-5; the match to TRBD2 covers 10 bases. V lost 1 base and J lost 4; bases outside the gene matches: 9. The CDR3 sequence is 17 residues long. Germline V gene lookup returns CDR1 ENHRY and CDR2 SYGVKD. The chain's CDR3 is CAISEYGAGGSRETQYF. The CDR3 DNA reads as TGTGCCATCAGTGAGTACGGAGCGGGAGGGTCCAGAGAGACCCAGTACTTC.

This clone was observed a few times. The genes are TRBV19 and TRBJ1-3; unclear D gene. This CDR3 has 14 residues. The germline V gene has CDR1 LNHDA and CDR2 SQIVND (reference sequence). The V gene lost 5 bases and the J gene lost 4 bases, with 12 bases spanning the gap. The CDR3 is CASSAGLSGNTIYF. The DNA of the CDR3 is TGTGCCAGTAGTGCTGGACTTTCCGGAAACACCATATATTTT.

This clone was observed a few times. For the CDR3, the DNA is TGTGCCAGCAGCTTAGCGCTTCAGGGCTCCTACAATGAGCAGTTCTTC. Protein sequence: CASSLALQGSYNEQFF. The chain uses TRBV7-9 and TRBJ2-1, with D tentatively TRBD1 (5 bases). Germline CDR1 and CDR2: SEHNR and FQNEAQ (reference sequence). The germline V and J ends were trimmed by 0 bases and 0 bases, with 9 bases remaining between them. The CDR3 has 16 residues.